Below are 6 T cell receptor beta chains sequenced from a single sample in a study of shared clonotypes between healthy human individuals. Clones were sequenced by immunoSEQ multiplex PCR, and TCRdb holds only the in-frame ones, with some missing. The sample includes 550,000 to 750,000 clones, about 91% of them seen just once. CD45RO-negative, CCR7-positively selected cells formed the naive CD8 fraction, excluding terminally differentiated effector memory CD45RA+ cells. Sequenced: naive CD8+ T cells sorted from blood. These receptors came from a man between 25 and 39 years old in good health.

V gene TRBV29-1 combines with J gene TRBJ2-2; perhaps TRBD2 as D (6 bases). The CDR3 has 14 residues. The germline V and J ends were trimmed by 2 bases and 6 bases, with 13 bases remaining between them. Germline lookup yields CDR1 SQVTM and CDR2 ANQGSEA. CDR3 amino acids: CSVEYGSYPGELFF. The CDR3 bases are TGCAGCGTTGAATACGGGAGTTACCCCGGGGAGCTGTTTTTT.

CDR3 sequence: CAAGAGQETQYF. CDR3 sequence (DNA): TGTGCCGCGGGGGCGGGACAAGAGACCCAGTACTTC. The chain carries TRBV27 and TRBJ2-5; D is possibly TRBD2 (7 bases). CDR1 and CDR2 from the germline V gene are MNHEY and SMNVEV (reference sequence). V was clipped by 11 bases and J by 2 bases, with 12 bases between them. The CDR3 is made up of 12 amino acids.

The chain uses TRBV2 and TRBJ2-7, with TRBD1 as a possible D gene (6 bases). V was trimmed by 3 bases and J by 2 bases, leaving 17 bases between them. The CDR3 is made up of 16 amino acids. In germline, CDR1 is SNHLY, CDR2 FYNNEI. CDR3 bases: TGTGCCAGCAGTGACCCCGGACAGAGGGACGCCTACGAGCAGTACTTC. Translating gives CASSDPGQRDAYEQYF.

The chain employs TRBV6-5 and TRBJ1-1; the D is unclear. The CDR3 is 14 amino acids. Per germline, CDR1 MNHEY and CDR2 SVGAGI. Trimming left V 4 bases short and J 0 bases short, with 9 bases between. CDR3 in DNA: TGTGCCAGCAGTTTCACAGCCCTGAACACTGAAGCTTTCTTT. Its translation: CASSFTALNTEAFF.

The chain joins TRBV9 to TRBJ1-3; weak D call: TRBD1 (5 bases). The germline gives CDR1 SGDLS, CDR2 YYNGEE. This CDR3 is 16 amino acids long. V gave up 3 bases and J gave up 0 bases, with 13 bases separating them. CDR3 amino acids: CASSGGSGTSGNTIYF. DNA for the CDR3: TGTGCCAGCAGCGGAGGTTCCGGGACCTCTGGAAACACCATATATTTT. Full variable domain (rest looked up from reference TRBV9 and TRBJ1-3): DSGVTQTPKHLITATGQRVTLRCSPRSGDLSVYWYQQSLDQGLQFLIQYYNGEERAKGNILERFSAQQFPDLHSELNLSSLELGDSALYFCASSGGSGTSGNTIYFGEGSWLTVV.

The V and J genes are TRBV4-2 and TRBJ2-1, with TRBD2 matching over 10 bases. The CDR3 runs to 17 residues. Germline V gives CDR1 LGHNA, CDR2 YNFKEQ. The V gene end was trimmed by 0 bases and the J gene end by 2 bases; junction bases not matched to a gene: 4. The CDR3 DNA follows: TGTGCCAGCAGCCAAGACGTCGGGACTAGCGCCTACAATGAGCAGTTCTTC. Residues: CASSQDVGTSAYNEQFF.